Following are 22 T cell receptor beta chains from one sample sequenced in a study of molecular identifiers for immune sequencing clone quantification. One entry per CDR3 protein results from TCRdb running MiXCR on the PCR reads. The data contain about 640,000 distinct CDR3 sequences, just under 20% of them seen just once; the ten biggest clones take up 0.85% to 0.9%. The sample consisted of naive CD8+ T cells from blood, with Jurkat cell RNA spiked in. As to subset: FACS-sorted CD8+CD4-CCR7+CD45RA+ naive T cells. These receptors came from a human donor in good health. Some libraries in this study had Jurkat cell RNA spiked in.

This sequence joins TRBV27 and TRBJ1-4; D is possibly TRBD1 (5 bases). The CDR3 has 17 residues. The V end was cut by 0 bases, the J end by 7 bases, with 18 bases between. CDR1 is MNHEY and CDR2 is SMNVEV in the germline V gene (reference sequence). DNA of the CDR3: TGTGCCAGCAGTTTATCAAGGGGTCTCGAATTTGGTGAAAAACTGTTTTTT. Protein product: CASSLSRGLEFGEKLFF. The variable domain in full, completed from reference TRBV27 and TRBJ1-4, reads EAQVTQNPRYLITVTGKKLTVTCSQNMNHEYMSWYRQDPGLGLRQIYYSMNVEVTDKGDVPEGYKVSRKEKRNFPLILESPSPNQTSLYFCASSLSRGLEFGEKLFFGSGTQLSVL.

This clonotype was counted at least ten times. This chain connects TRBV7-3 to TRBJ2-3, with D hard to call. Germline-derived CDR1 and CDR2 are SGHTA and FQGTGA. The length of the CDR3 is 15 residues. V shed 2 bases and J shed 2 bases, with 11 bases lying between them. Written as DNA, the CDR3 is TGTGCCAGCAGCTTAGGCTACCGGACCACAGATACGCAGTATTTT. Translating gives CASSLGYRTTDTQYF.

This clonotype appeared many times. The chain uses TRBV4-3 and TRBJ1-3; D remains ambiguous. Deletions cut 0 bases from V and 2 bases from J, with 8 bases between. CDR1 is LGHNA, CDR2 YSLEER, per germline. The CDR3 contains 15 residues. DNA of the CDR3: TGCGCCAGCAGCCAAGATATGGGAACTGGAAACACCATATATTTT. Protein sequence: CASSQDMGTGNTIYF.

This clonotype was observed at least ten times. The CDR3 nucleotides read TGTGCCAGCAGCTCTACGTTCGGTCTTGGAAACACCATATATTTT. Translation: CASSSTFGLGNTIYF. The chain combines TRBV13 with TRBJ1-3; no clear D. V was shortened by 4 bases and J by 3 bases, with 13 bases between the two germline ends. Germline CDR1 reads PRHDT; CDR2 reads FYEKMQ (reference sequence). The CDR3 consists of 15 residues.

This clonotype was counted ten times or more. The chain employs TRBV19 and TRBJ1-5, with a tentative D call TRBD1 (5 bases). The V gene lost 1 base and the J gene lost 2 bases, with 18 bases spanning the gap. The germline gives CDR1 LNHDA, CDR2 SQIVND (reference sequence). The CDR3 covers 18 residues. In DNA form, the CDR3 reads TGTGCCAGTAGTATAGGCGCGCCAGGGCAAATGGGCAATCAGCCCCAGCATTTT. It encodes CASSIGAPGQMGNQPQHF.

This CDR3 is CASSQTEINSPLHF. The CDR3 nucleotides read TGTGCCAGCAGCCAGACAGAGATTAATTCACCCCTCCACTTT. V is TRBV28 and J is TRBJ1-6; TRBD1 is a possible D gene (5 bases). Trimming pared 6 bases from V and 6 bases from J, leaving 12 bases between. The CDR3 is 14 amino acids. From germline, CDR1 is MDHEN and CDR2 SYDVKM.

Regarding this clonotype: Relative to the germline gene, one junction end is altered; a read error may explain this. This chain connects TRBV12-3 or TRBV12-4 to TRBJ2-7; 9 nucleotides match TRBD1. The CDR3 length is 15 residues. The CDR3 bases are TGTGCCAGCAGTTTAATGGGACAGGGATTCTACGAGCAGTGCTTC. Translated, it gives CASSLMGQGFYEQCF.

This chain joins TRBV4-3 and TRBJ2-1; 11 bases align to TRBD2. The trim removed 5 bases at V and 1 base at J, leaving 7 bases unmatched. CDR1 LGHNA and CDR2 YSLEER come from the germline V gene. The CDR3 runs to 17 residues. The CDR3 DNA is TGCGCCAGCAGCTCCAGACTAGCGGGGTCTTCCTACAATGAGCAGTTCTTC. Translating it yields CASSSRLAGSSYNEQFF.

In regard to this clonotype: Sequence at one end of the junction differs from germline and may be a read error. V gene TRBV12-3 or TRBV12-4 combines with J gene TRBJ2-3, with 15 bases lining up with TRBD2. The CDR3 has 18 residues. CDR3 DNA: TGTGTCAGCAGCTCTATCGGACTAGCGGGAGGGTATATAGATACGCAGTATTTT. Protein product: CVSSSIGLAGGYIDTQYF.

Concerning this clonotype itself: Being one base from a much bigger clone, this may be a read error. The rearrangement uses TRBV28 and TRBJ2-3, with D possibly matching TRBD1 (6 bases). CDR1 and CDR2 from the germline V gene are MDHEN and SYDVKM. The CDR3 extends over 14 amino acids. Deletions cut 4 bases from V and 4 bases from J, with 12 bases between. The CDR3 loop is CASSSPGVSDTQYF. Here the CDR3 DNA reads TGTGCCAGCAGTTCACCAGGGGTTTCAGATACGCAGTATTTT.

The table lists this clonotype with many counts. The chain links TRBV20-1 to TRBJ1-5; D is unclear. Germline values: CDR1 DFQATT, CDR2 SNEGSKA (reference sequence). V lost 6 bases to trimming and J lost 0 bases, with 12 bases between them. The CDR3 extends over 14 amino acids. The CDR3 here is CSAVDTSSNQPQHF. The DNA of the CDR3 is TGCAGTGCGGTTGACACCAGTAGCAATCAGCCCCAGCATTTT.

This clonotype showed up just once. Given a much more abundant clone one base away, this may be a read error. A read error is likely, as this CDR3 ends without the conserved phenylalanine or tryptophan. The V call is TRBV7-9, the J call TRBJ2-7, with 7 bases aligning to TRBD1. The germline V gene encodes CDR1 SEHNR and CDR2 FQNEAQ (reference sequence). Trimming at V came to 4 bases and at J to 0 bases, leaving 6 bases not matched to a gene. CDR3 length: 15 residues. The CDR3 region has the DNA TGTGCCAGCAGCTCCGGACAGGACCTCTCCTACGAGCAGTACTCC. This gives the protein CASSSGQDLSYEQYS.

This rearrangement joins TRBV27 to TRBJ2-1, with 9 bases matching TRBD2. Germline lookup yields CDR1 MNHEY and CDR2 SMNVEV (reference sequence). This CDR3 spans 15 amino acids. The J segment lost 3 bases and the V segment lost 4 bases, leaving 4 bases of the junction unmatched. In nucleotides, the CDR3 is TGTGCCAGCAGTTCTAGCGGGAATTACTACAATGAGCAGTTCTTC. Protein: CASSSSGNYYNEQFF.

As regards this clonotype: The CDR3 ends on some other residue instead of the conserved phenylalanine or tryptophan, so this is likely a read error. J is TRBJ2-3 and V is TRBV4-1; TRBD1 matches 7 bases. With V trimmed by 5 bases and J by 3 bases, 8 bases remained unmatched. The CDR3 covers 15 residues. Germline lookup yields CDR1 MGHRA and CDR2 YSYEKL. The CDR3 protein is CASSSTGPRTDTQYS. The CDR3 coding sequence is TGCGCCAGCAGCTCGACAGGGCCTCGTACAGATACGCAGTATTCC.

This clonotype was seen at least ten times. The J gene is TRBJ1-1, the V gene TRBV7-2; D gene uncertain. CDR1 SGHTA and CDR2 FQGNSA come from the germline V gene. CDR3 length: 11 residues. With 4 bases removed from V and 8 bases from J, the gap between germline ends came to 8 bases. This chain's CDR3 is CASSSRPEAFF. The CDR3 coding sequence is TGTGCCAGCAGCTCAAGGCCCGAAGCTTTCTTT.

This clonotype was seen many times. The V and J genes are TRBV28 and TRBJ2-2; D is undetermined. CDR3 length: 17 residues. Germline CDR1 MDHEN, CDR2 SYDVKM. V was shortened by 4 bases and J by 0 bases, with 15 bases between the two germline ends. The CDR3 DNA sequence: TGTGCCAGCAGTTCCGGAGAGGTACGCGCGAACACCGGGGAGCTGTTTTTT. Its protein is CASSSGEVRANTGELFF.

This clonotype turned up a few times. This chain joins TRBV13 and TRBJ2-2, with 7 nucleotides matching TRBD2. Germline V gene lookup returns CDR1 PRHDT and CDR2 FYEKMQ (reference sequence). V dropped 9 bases and J dropped 2; count of bases not matched to a gene: 9. The CDR3 totals 15 residues. In nucleotides, the CDR3 is TGTGCCAGTGCGGGGCTAGCGGTAAACACCGGGGAGCTGTTTTTT. This translates into CASAGLAVNTGELFF.

This clonotype showed up many times. V gene TRBV12-3 or TRBV12-4 combines with J gene TRBJ2-3; no clear D. The CDR3 has 14 amino acids. Trimming stripped 5 bases from V and 8 bases from J, with 17 bases between. The CDR3 is CASSTTQEGGTQYF. Written as DNA, the CDR3 is TGTGCCAGCAGTACGACCCAAGAAGGTGGTACGCAGTATTTT.

Many counts were recorded for this clonotype. The chain links TRBV10-3 to TRBJ1-1; D may be TRBD1 (5 bases). The CDR3 is made up of 14 amino acids. The V gene lost 2 bases and the J gene lost 2 bases, with 9 bases spanning the gap. The germline gives CDR1 ENHRY, CDR2 SYGVKD. This CDR3 reads CAISEGGVNTEAFF. The DNA for the CDR3 is TGTGCCATCAGTGAGGGGGGGGTCAACACTGAAGCTTTCTTT.

A remark on this clonotype: This sequence may be a read error, since a much larger clone differs from it by one base. V and J are TRBV27 and TRBJ2-6; possibly TRBD1 for D (5 bases). The CDR3 extends over 16 amino acids. CDR1 MNHEY and CDR2 SMNVEV come from the germline V gene (reference sequence). CDR3 bases: TGTGCCGGCAGTTTGACAGACGACTCTGGGGCCAACGTCCTGACTTTC. As protein: CAGSLTDDSGANVLTF.

This clonotype was detected ten times or more. The chain is built from TRBV28 and TRBJ2-5; a possible D gene is TRBD1 (5 bases). This CDR3 is built from 15 residues. V was cut by 3 bases and J by 2 bases, with 13 bases left in between. CDR1 MDHEN and CDR2 SYDVKM come from the germline V gene. The CDR3 DNA reads TGTGCCAGCAGTTTGTCTTCAGGGTGGCAAGAGACCCAGTACTTC. Translating it yields CASSLSSGWQETQYF. Filled out from reference TRBV28 and TRBJ2-5, the complete variable domain reads DVKVTQSSRYLVKRTGEKVFLECVQDMDHENMFWYRQDPGLGLRLIYFSYDVKMKEKGDIPEGYSVSREKKERFSLILESASTNQTSMYLCASSLSSGWQETQYFGPGTRLLVL.

As regards this clonotype: This sequence may be a read error, since a much larger clone differs from it by one base. The chain combines TRBV5-8 with TRBJ2-7; D ambiguous. CDR3 length equals 15 residues. Trimming stripped 4 bases from V and 0 bases from J, with 14 bases between. From germline, CDR1 is SGHTS and CDR2 YDEGEE. Here the CDR3 DNA reads TGTGCCAGCAGCCAAGACCCAAACTGCTCCTACGAGCAGTACTTC. Its translation is CASSQDPNCSYEQYF.